Listed here are 20 T cell receptor beta chains from one sample, sequenced in a study of beta chain features in type 1 diabetes. Antigen specificity for these receptors is unknown. Investigators reverse transcribed all isolated RNA, so they sequenced expressed TCRB transcripts. Using immunoSEQ multiplex PCR, the repertoire was profiled, and TCRdb retains in-frame clones only, with some absent. The sample yields about 170,000 clones, around 7.9% seen once. The study's findings and limits: In all four CD4+ subsets, TCRB CDR3 length was significantly, moderately reduced in type 1 diabetes.

Sequenced sample: central memory CD4+ T cells from blood. The source is a man aged 18 to 29 with type 1 diabetes.

This chain links TRBV6-5 with TRBJ2-7, with 15 positions matching TRBD2. This CDR3 comprises 14 residues. Germline lookup yields CDR1 MNHEY and CDR2 SVGAGI. V lost 5 bases, J lost 7 bases, and 3 bases stayed unmatched. Here the CDR3 DNA reads TGTGCCAGCAGTAACGGACTAGCGGGAGGGGAGCAGTACTTC. This gives the protein CASSNGLAGGEQYF.

This clone turned up a few times. The genes are TRBV5-4 and TRBJ2-7; 13 bases are a match to TRBD2. This CDR3 spans 15 amino acids. The trim removed 4 bases at V and 2 bases at J, leaving 3 bases unmatched. Germline values: CDR1 SGHNT, CDR2 YYREEE (reference sequence). DNA of the CDR3: TGTGCCAGCAGCCGTGGGACTAGCGGGACCTACGAGCAGTACTTC. This codes for CASSRGTSGTYEQYF.

This clone was observed a few times. V and J are TRBV5-6 and TRBJ1-2; no clear D. The CDR3 is 16 residues long. Trimming left V 3 bases short and J 4 bases short, with 19 bases between. In germline, CDR1 is SGHDT, CDR2 YYEEEE. The CDR3 coding sequence is TGTGCCAGCAGCTCCCCTTTGGAGGGCGGCGGCTATGGCTACACCTTC. Amino acid sequence: CASSSPLEGGGYGYTF.

The rearrangement uses TRBV18 and TRBJ1-6, with D possibly being TRBD1 (5 bases). Germline V gene sequence: CDR1 KGHSH, CDR2 LQKENI. The V and J ends lost 3 bases and 7 bases respectively, with 16 bases between them. The CDR3 totals 16 residues. DNA for the CDR3: TGTGCCAGCTCACCCACCGGGACCGGGAGGAATTCACCCCTCCACTTT. Protein product: CASSPTGTGRNSPLHF.

This clone was observed a few times. The V call is TRBV6-1, the J call TRBJ2-7; no clear D gene. The germline CDR1 and CDR2 sequences are MNHNS and SASEGT. The CDR3 length is 13 residues. V was cut by 6 bases and J by 3 bases, with 12 bases left in between. The CDR3 is CASSRVNVYEQYF. The CDR3 region has the DNA TGTGCCAGCAGCCGCGTTAACGTCTACGAGCAGTACTTC.

The chain joins TRBV15 to TRBJ2-5; the D gene is possibly TRBD1 (6 bases). The germline gives CDR1 LNHNV, CDR2 YYDKDF (reference sequence). The CDR3 consists of 16 residues. V was pared by 0 bases and J by 2 bases, with 13 bases between. This CDR3 reads CATSRDRIRGQETQYF. The CDR3 coding sequence is TGTGCCACCAGCAGAGATCGTATAAGGGGGCAAGAGACCCAGTACTTC.

V gene TRBV4-3 combines with J gene TRBJ1-1, with D unresolved. The V gene lost 2 bases and the J gene lost 1 base, with 14 bases spanning the gap. There are 16 residues in the CDR3. Germline V gene lookup returns CDR1 LGHNA and CDR2 YSLEER. CDR3 nucleotide sequence: TGCGCCAGCAGCCAAATACTCGCGAGACAGAACACTGAAGCTTTCTTT. Its translation is CASSQILARQNTEAFF.

This clone occurred many times. V is TRBV28 and J is TRBJ2-4; D is perhaps TRBD1 (5 bases). CDR1 MDHEN and CDR2 SYDVKM come from the germline V gene. This CDR3 has 16 amino acids. Trimming shortened V by 3 bases and J by 4 bases, and 16 bases separated the two germline ends. CDR3 sequence reads: CASSFTGRAAKNIQYF. CDR3 DNA sequence: TGTGCCAGCAGTTTCACTGGCAGGGCTGCAAAAAACATTCAGTACTTC.

This clone was seen a handful of times. The genes are TRBV30 and TRBJ1-4, with 7 bases identical to TRBD1. The CDR3 spans 14 residues. The germline V gene encodes CDR1 GTSNPN and CDR2 SVGIG (reference sequence). J gave up 10 bases and V 5 bases, and 13 bases lay outside the gene matches. The DNA for the CDR3 is TGTGCCTGGGGGAATCCGGGACAGTCAACAAAACTGTTTTTT. Protein: CAWGNPGQSTKLFF.

This clone was observed a few times. The genes are TRBV6-1 and TRBJ2-5; D may be TRBD2 (6 bases). V lost 3 bases to trimming and J lost 4 bases, with 18 bases between them. CDR3 length: 16 amino acids. Germline assignment: CDR1 MNHNS and CDR2 SASEGT. The chain's CDR3 is CASSDRRTRRGETQYF. CDR3 DNA sequence: TGTGCCAGCAGTGACAGACGTACCCGGCGGGGAGAGACCCAGTACTTC.

J is TRBJ1-4 and V is TRBV6-5, with a weak D call TRBD1 (5 bases). The germline gives CDR1 MNHEY, CDR2 SVGAGI. The CDR3 is made up of 16 amino acids. The V end lost 0 bases, the J end lost 8 bases, and 16 bases lay between the germline ends. CDR3 protein: CASSYSNVRGEEKLFF. The CDR3 nucleotides read TGTGCCAGCAGTTACTCGAATGTTCGGGGGGAGGAAAAACTGTTTTTT.

The V and J genes are TRBV6-5 and TRBJ1-2; 10 bases fit TRBD1. The CDR3 covers 15 residues. Germline CDR1 reads MNHEY; CDR2 reads SVGAGI. Germline trimming cut 5 bases from V and 3 bases from J; bases unmatched to any gene: 6. CDR3: CASSGTGALHYGYTF. The CDR3 bases are TGTGCCAGCAGTGGGACAGGGGCCCTTCACTATGGCTACACCTTC.

This clone was seen more than once but under ten times. V and J are TRBV23-1 and TRBJ1-3; the D is unclear. TRBV23-1 is identified as an open reading frame with a role that is uncertain. The CDR3 loop spans 15 amino acids. Trimming cost V 0 bases and J 4 bases, with 10 bases left between them. The CDR3 DNA is TGCGCCAGCAGTCAATCCCAGGTCAAGGGAAACACCATATATTTT. Amino acids: CASSQSQVKGNTIYF.

In this sample, this clone turned up a few times. V and J are TRBV19 and TRBJ1-6; D is ambiguous. The CDR3 loop spans 14 amino acids. V gave up 6 bases and J gave up 11 bases, with 17 bases separating them. Germline V gene data show CDR1 as LNHDA and CDR2 as SQIVND (reference sequence). CDR3 in amino acids: CASRFPNPEAPLHF. The DNA for the CDR3 is TGTGCCAGTAGATTCCCGAACCCGGAGGCACCCCTCCACTTT.

This clone was found once. The CDR3 coding sequence is TGTGCCAGCTCACCACTAGGGGTAGGGGCTACTGAAGCTTTCTTT. It yields the protein CASSPLGVGATEAFF. The chain carries TRBV18 and TRBJ1-1, with D possibly being TRBD1 (5 bases). This CDR3 spans 15 amino acids. The germline V gene encodes CDR1 KGHSH and CDR2 LQKENI. The V gene lost 1 base and the J gene lost 5 bases, with 14 bases spanning the gap.

This chain connects TRBV5-1 to TRBJ2-1, with D perhaps TRBD1 (5 bases). V was cut by 4 bases and J by 5 bases, with 13 bases left in between. Germline CDR1 reads SGHRS; CDR2 reads YFSETQ. The CDR3 runs 14 residues. Here the CDR3 reads CASSRPQGDNEQFF. CDR3 coding DNA: TGCGCCAGCAGCCGACCACAAGGGGACAATGAGCAGTTCTTC.

This clone has a handful of counts. The chain has TRBV9 and TRBJ1-2, with 9 bases that match TRBD1. The CDR3 loop spans 14 amino acids. From germline, CDR1 is SGDLS and CDR2 YYNGEE. After removal of 6 bases from V and 14 bases from J, the junction contained 17 bases not matched to a gene. The CDR3 spells CASTPGQGSGSGTF. CDR3 sequence (DNA): TGTGCCAGCACTCCGGGACAGGGTTCTGGTTCGGGGACCTTC.

This clone was observed at least ten times. The chain couples TRBV28 to TRBJ2-5; 11 bases map to TRBD2. V lost 7 bases to trimming and J lost 1 base; unmatched junction nucleotides: 8. Germline V lookup: CDR1 MDHEN, CDR2 SYDVKM. The CDR3 extends over 16 amino acids. The chain's CDR3 is CASTPAGTSGQETQYF. Written as DNA, the CDR3 is TGTGCCAGCACCCCGGCGGGGACTAGCGGCCAAGAGACCCAGTACTTC.

Comment on this clone: Other DNA sequences in this specimen translate into the identical CDR3. DNA for the CDR3: TGTGCCAGCAGCTCGGCCTACGAGCAGTACTTC. It translates to CASSSAYEQYF. The rearrangement joins TRBV7-9 to TRBJ2-7, with D hard to call. This CDR3 spans 11 amino acids. Per germline, CDR1 SEHNR and CDR2 FQNEAQ (reference sequence). V lost 4 bases and J lost 2, with 3 bases in between.

V is TRBV2 and J is TRBJ1-2, with 8 bases lining up with TRBD1. The germline V gene has CDR1 SNHLY and CDR2 FYNNEI. This CDR3 contains 14 residues. The ends lost 2 bases at V and 5 bases at J; junction bases unmatched: 4. CDR3 in amino acids: CASSEQQGVYGYTF. The CDR3, as DNA: TGTGCCAGCAGTGAACAACAGGGGGTTTATGGCTACACCTTC.